The 30 T cell receptor beta chains below were found in one sample sequenced in a study of T cell changes during pregnancy in multiple sclerosis (dated by TCRdb to the late 2010s). The receptor library was made with the immunoSEQ multiplex PCR assay. The immuneACCESS repertoire file appears here via TCRdb, limited to in-frame rearrangements. These files lack a portion of the clones; in checked studies, under half of the deficit traces to unresolved V genes, and the cause of the others is not known. Here the sample has over 50,000 clones; 90% to 95% occur a single time. The ten largest make up around 1.9% of the sample. The specimen comprised peripheral blood, sampled in the second trimester of pregnancy. The source of these receptors is a female donor with multiple sclerosis, enrolled in a pregnancy study.

The V gene is TRBV9, the J gene TRBJ2-5; TRBD2 agrees at 9 bases. The CDR3 has 15 amino acids. Germline CDR1 SGDLS, CDR2 YYNGEE. V lost 3 bases and J lost 1; bases outside the gene matches: 4. The CDR3 reads CASSESGRPQETQYF. The CDR3 DNA follows: TGTGCCAGCAGCGAGAGCGGGAGGCCCCAAGAGACCCAGTACTTC.

The V gene is TRBV27, the J gene TRBJ2-3; possibly TRBD2 for D (5 bases). CDR1 and CDR2 from the germline V gene are MNHEY and SMNVEV (reference sequence). The CDR3 runs 15 residues. The ends were cut back, 5 bases at V and 2 bases at J, with 14 bases in the middle. The CDR3 protein is CASSPPGRDTDTQYF. The CDR3 DNA reads TGTGCCAGCAGTCCTCCGGGCCGGGACACAGATACGCAGTATTTT.

The V call is TRBV18, the J call TRBJ2-7, with 7 nucleotides matching TRBD2. The V gene's germline CDR1 is KGHSH and CDR2 LQKENI. Germline trimming cut 2 bases from V and 2 bases from J; bases unmatched to any gene: 12. The CDR3 runs to 17 residues. The CDR3: CASSPLGTSAFPYEQYF. In DNA form, the CDR3 reads TGTGCCAGCTCACCATTGGGAACTAGCGCCTTTCCCTACGAGCAGTACTTC.

This clone was recorded only once. This chain links TRBV14 with TRBJ2-7; D is perhaps TRBD2 (6 bases). V was clipped by 1 base and J by 6 bases, with 37 bases between them. The germline V gene encodes CDR1 SGHDN and CDR2 FVKESK. CDR3 size: 22 residues. CDR3 DNA sequence: TGTGCCAGCAGCCAAGGGGGGTGGAGGATGGCAGGGTCTCTCCAAGGAGGGTCCGAGCAGTACTTC. This sequence encodes CASSQGGWRMAGSLQGGSEQYF.

This clone was detected once. DNA for the CDR3: TGTGCCAGCAGTTGGCAGGGGACCAGCACAGATACGCAGTATTTT. It specifies CASSWQGTSTDTQYF. The chain carries TRBV6-5 and TRBJ2-3; TRBD1 might be the D (6 bases). CDR1 is MNHEY and CDR2 is SVGAGI in the germline V gene. This CDR3 has 15 amino acids. V was shortened by 4 bases and J by 0 bases, with 11 bases between the two germline ends.

The V and J genes are TRBV6-5 and TRBJ2-2, with a tentative D call TRBD2 (6 bases). Between the trimmed V and J ends, which lost 6 bases and 4 bases, there was a span of 15 bases. This CDR3 comprises 15 residues. Germline lookup yields CDR1 MNHEY and CDR2 SVGAGI. The CDR3 sequence is CASSQTGTGTGELFF. CDR3 bases: TGTGCCAGCAGCCAGACCGGGACTGGCACCGGGGAGCTGTTTTTT.

The rearrangement uses TRBV30 and TRBJ2-7, with D possibly matching TRBD1 (6 bases). The CDR3 extends over 12 amino acids. V lost 6 bases and J lost 2, with 11 bases in between. Germline CDR1 reads GTSNPN; CDR2 reads SVGIG (reference sequence). The CDR3: CACADRTYEQYF. CDR3 nucleotides: TGTGCCTGTGCGGACAGAACCTACGAGCAGTACTTC.

The gene calls are TRBV7-9 and TRBJ2-7, with TRBD2 matching over 10 bases. Germline lookup yields CDR1 SEHNR and CDR2 FQNEAQ (reference sequence). After removal of 5 bases from V and 5 bases from J, the junction contained 12 bases not matched to a gene. The CDR3 consists of 16 residues. The CDR3 sequence: CASSRVTAGGPDEQYF. CDR3 coding DNA: TGTGCCAGCAGCCGAGTAACAGCGGGAGGGCCGGACGAGCAGTACTTC.

This chain connects TRBV7-2 to TRBJ2-7; tentatively, D is TRBD2 (6 bases). This CDR3 has 13 amino acids. Germline assignment: CDR1 SGHTA and CDR2 FQGNSA. V was cut by 2 bases and J by 2 bases, with 7 bases left in between. The CDR3 sequence is CASSLTSPYEQYF. In DNA, the CDR3 is TGTGCCAGCAGCTTAACTAGCCCCTACGAGCAGTACTTC.

This clone occurred once. The chain recombines TRBV11-3 with TRBJ2-7; TRBD1 aligns across 9 bases. J gave up 10 bases and V 5 bases, and 9 bases lay outside the gene matches. This CDR3 is built from 13 residues. Germline V gene sequence: CDR1 SGHNT, CDR2 YENEEA. CDR3 residues: CASSIQGARLQYF. The DNA of the CDR3 is TGTGCCAGCAGCATACAGGGGGCTCGTCTCCAGTACTTC.

V gene TRBV19 combines with J gene TRBJ1-1; D is uncertain. V was cut by 5 bases and J by 0 bases, with 10 bases left in between. Germline assignment: CDR1 LNHDA and CDR2 SQIVND (reference sequence). The CDR3 extends over 14 amino acids. The CDR3 coding sequence is TGTGCCAGTAGTTATATGGGAGTGAACACTGAAGCTTTCTTT. Translation gives CASSYMGVNTEAFF.

The chain carries TRBV27 and TRBJ1-1, with 7 positions matching TRBD1. CDR1 MNHEY and CDR2 SMNVEV come from the germline V gene (reference sequence). With V trimmed by 7 bases and J by 2 bases, 7 bases remained unmatched. The CDR3 runs 14 residues. The CDR3 reads CASTRQGENTEAFF. Written as DNA, the CDR3 is TGTGCCAGCACCCGACAGGGTGAAAACACTGAAGCTTTCTTT.

This chain uses TRBV28 with TRBJ2-1; TRBD1 is a possible D gene (6 bases). The CDR3 loop spans 15 amino acids. Germline assignment: CDR1 MDHEN and CDR2 SYDVKM. V lost 6 bases, J lost 0 bases, and 12 bases lay in between. CDR3: CASRSTGNSYNEQFF. The CDR3 DNA follows: TGTGCCAGCAGATCCACAGGGAACTCCTACAATGAGCAGTTCTTC.

The chain carries TRBV29-1 and TRBJ2-7, with a tentative D call TRBD1 (5 bases). Germline loops: CDR1 SQVTM, CDR2 ANQGSEA. V lost 4 bases, J lost 6 bases, and 10 bases lay in between. This CDR3 region has 11 residues. The CDR3 loop reads CSVVGQGEQYF. The CDR3 region has the DNA TGCAGCGTTGTCGGGCAGGGCGAGCAGTACTTC.

This clone has a single count. The chain couples TRBV5-5 to TRBJ1-1; no reliable D call. V was clipped by 0 bases and J by 1 base, with 10 bases between them. There are 15 residues in the CDR3. Germline V lookup: CDR1 SGHKS, CDR2 YYEKEE (reference sequence). CDR3 sequence (DNA): TGTGCCAGCAGCTTGGCCTTCGCGGGGAACACTGAAGCTTTCTTT. Protein sequence: CASSLAFAGNTEAFF.

J is TRBJ2-7 and V is TRBV18; a possible D gene is TRBD1 (6 bases). CDR3 length equals 15 residues. V shed 4 bases and J shed 5 bases, with 18 bases lying between them. CDR1 KGHSH and CDR2 LQKENI come from the germline V gene. CDR3 DNA sequence: TGTGCCAGCTCACGCAAGACAGGAGTCGAGGACGAGCAGTACTTC. Its protein product is CASSRKTGVEDEQYF.

The chain recombines TRBV25-1 with TRBJ1-1, with 9 bases aligning to TRBD1. The CDR3 has 13 amino acids. The germline V gene has CDR1 MGHDK and CDR2 SYGVNS. V lost 7 bases and J lost 7; bases outside the gene matches: 7. The CDR3 region has the DNA TGTGCCAGCACCAGAGGGACAGGGATTGAAGCTTTCTTT. It is translated as CASTRGTGIEAFF.

The chain has TRBV12-5 and TRBJ2-3; tentatively, D is TRBD2 (5 bases). The CDR3 runs 14 residues. Germline-derived CDR1 and CDR2 are LGHNT and FRNRAP. Trimming cost V 7 bases and J 4 bases, with 15 bases left between them. The CDR3 sequence is CASAPELVSDTQYF. CDR3 bases: TGTGCTAGTGCCCCGGAACTAGTATCAGATACGCAGTATTTT. Full variable domain (rest looked up from reference TRBV12-5 and TRBJ2-3): DARVTQTPRHKVTEMGQEVTMRCQPILGHNTVFWYRQTMMQGLELLAYFRNRAPLDDSGMPKDRFSAEMPDATLATLKIQPSEPRDSAVYFCASAPELVSDTQYFGPGTRLTVL.

The chain combines TRBV5-1 with TRBJ2-4, with 10 bases lining up with TRBD1. Germline CDR1 is SGHRS and CDR2 is YFSETQ. V lost 4 bases to trimming and J lost 7 bases; unmatched junction nucleotides: 8. The CDR3 runs to 15 residues. CDR3 sequence: CASSHGDRGNNIQYF. The CDR3 DNA reads as TGCGCCAGCAGCCATGGGGACAGGGGTAACAACATTCAGTACTTC.

The rearrangement joins TRBV19 to TRBJ1-2; 9 nucleotides align to TRBD1. Germline V gene data show CDR1 as LNHDA and CDR2 as SQIVND (reference sequence). This CDR3 is built from 15 residues. V dropped 7 bases and J dropped 4; count of bases not matched to a gene: 10. The CDR3 is CASTPRTGVGYGYTF. The CDR3 DNA reads as TGTGCCAGTACCCCCCGGACAGGGGTTGGCTATGGCTACACCTTC.

This clone was counted only a few times. The rearrangement links TRBV27 to TRBJ1-5; 8 bases are shared with TRBD1. CDR3 length equals 13 residues. J was trimmed by 4 bases and V by 5 bases; bases with no gene match: 1. Germline loops: CDR1 MNHEY, CDR2 SMNVEV (reference sequence). CDR3 nucleotide sequence: TGTGCCAGCAGTCGACAGGGGAATCAGCCCCAGCATTTT. It specifies CASSRQGNQPQHF.

The chain is built from TRBV28 and TRBJ2-3; 9 nucleotides line up with TRBD2. The germline CDR1 and CDR2 sequences are MDHEN and SYDVKM. The V and J ends lost 0 bases and 3 bases, in that order; junction bases with no gene match: 10. This CDR3 contains 18 residues. This CDR3 reads CASSLWGVVAGETDTQYF. CDR3 bases: TGTGCCAGCAGTTTATGGGGGGTGGTAGCGGGAGAAACAGATACGCAGTATTTT.

The chain carries TRBV7-6 and TRBJ2-2; 10 bases fit TRBD1. CDR1 is SGHVS and CDR2 is FNYEAQ in the germline V gene. After removal of 0 bases from V and 7 bases from J, the junction contained 8 bases not matched to a gene. This CDR3 is built from 17 residues. The DNA for the CDR3 is TGTGCCAGCAGCTTAGCGCCGACAGGGGGCGAGGGCGGGGAGCTGTTTTTT. This codes for CASSLAPTGGEGGELFF.

The rearrangement joins TRBV15 to TRBJ2-2; D might be TRBD1 (6 bases). The ends were cut back, 7 bases at V and 6 bases at J, with 21 bases in the middle. Germline CDR1 is LNHNV and CDR2 is YYDKDF (reference sequence). The CDR3 runs 16 residues. CDR3 protein: CATNTRKGVLSGELFF. The CDR3 DNA sequence: TGTGCCACCAACACCCGGAAGGGGGTGCTATCCGGGGAGCTGTTTTTT. The full variable domain, rest sourced from reference TRBV15 and TRBJ2-2, is DAMVIQNPRYQVTQFGKPVTLSCSQTLNHNVMYWYQQKSSQAPKLLFHYYDKDFNNEADTPDNFQSRRPNTSFCFLDIRSPGLGDTAMYLCATNTRKGVLSGELFFGEGSRLTVL.

The rearrangement uses TRBV27 and TRBJ1-2; TRBD1 matches 9 bases. The germline V gene encodes CDR1 MNHEY and CDR2 SMNVEV (reference sequence). The V segment lost 0 bases and the J segment 3 bases; nucleotides outside the gene matches: 5. The CDR3 length is 16 residues. This CDR3 reads CASSLSPGQGYYGYTF. The DNA of the CDR3 is TGTGCCAGCAGTTTATCCCCGGGACAGGGTTACTATGGCTACACCTTC.

This clone was seen a few times. The rearrangement uses TRBV7-9 and TRBJ2-1, with D perhaps matching TRBD2 (6 bases). Germline V gene data show CDR1 as SEHNR and CDR2 as FQNEAQ (reference sequence). With 5 bases removed from V and 3 bases from J, the gap between germline ends came to 14 bases. The CDR3 runs to 15 residues. CDR3 DNA sequence: TGTGCCAGCAGCCGCCTCGGTAGCGGCTACAATGAGCAGTTCTTC. Protein sequence: CASSRLGSGYNEQFF.

This chain uses TRBV5-4 with TRBJ2-2; D is undetermined. The V and J ends lost 4 bases and 1 base respectively, with 11 bases between them. The CDR3 sequence is 15 residues long. Germline V CDR1 and CDR2: SGHNT, YYREEE (reference sequence). In nucleotides, the CDR3 is TGTGCCAGCAGCCCCCGCGATCGGAACACCGGGGAGCTGTTTTTT. Protein: CASSPRDRNTGELFF.

V usage is TRBV4-3 and J usage is TRBJ2-4, with 8 nucleotides matching TRBD2. Germline V gene sequence: CDR1 LGHNA, CDR2 YSLEER. V shed 8 bases and J 3 bases; nucleotides not matched to a gene: 12. The CDR3 is 16 amino acids. The CDR3 spells CASSRGGEFDKNIQYF. The CDR3, as DNA: TGCGCCAGCTCCCGGGGGGGGGAGTTTGACAAAAACATTCAGTACTTC.

This clone was picked up many times. The chain joins TRBV4-2 to TRBJ2-5; tentative D call: TRBD1 (8 bases). V shed 0 bases and J shed 5 bases, with 13 bases lying between them. This CDR3 has 15 amino acids. From germline, CDR1 is LGHNA and CDR2 YNFKEQ. The CDR3 here is CASSQEQGGSETQYF. The CDR3, as DNA: TGTGCCAGCAGCCAAGAACAGGGGGGGTCGGAGACCCAGTACTTC.

The chain employs TRBV6-5 and TRBJ2-2; 11 bases are shared with TRBD1. V gave up 6 bases and J gave up 8 bases; unmatched junction bases: 5. CDR3 length: 14 amino acids. Per the germline V gene, CDR1 is MNHEY and CDR2 is SVGAGI. The CDR3: CASRGTGGRGELFF. The CDR3 bases are TGTGCCAGCAGGGGGACAGGGGGGCGAGGGGAGCTGTTTTTT.